This record concerns one T cell receptor beta chain sequence. Its antigen is unknown. The sample belongs to a study of siplizumab effects on memory and regulatory T cells. Notes on the study in general: A significant reduction in alloreactive sequences traceable to unstimulated CD4+ memory cells was produced by siplizumab. Whether the proliferating Tregs (from siplizumab cultures) were suppressive was not confirmed.

The CDR3 is 15 amino acids. Germline CDR1 is MNHNS and CDR2 is SASEGT. V lost 4 bases to trimming and J lost 6 bases; unmatched junction nucleotides: 8. Assay used: immunoSEQ multiplex PCR; TCRdb lists only in-frame clones, some missing. This table holds 100,000 or so clones, 80% to 95% found once. The sequenced sample consisted of non-Treg CD4+ T cells sorted from blood. The sequence derives from a human donor in good health. The rearrangement uses TRBV6-1 and TRBJ1-2, with 10 bases lining up with TRBD1. CDR3 loop: CASSALTGGRNGYTF. Here the CDR3 DNA reads TGTGCCAGCAGTGCCCTGACAGGGGGCAGGAATGGCTACACCTTC.